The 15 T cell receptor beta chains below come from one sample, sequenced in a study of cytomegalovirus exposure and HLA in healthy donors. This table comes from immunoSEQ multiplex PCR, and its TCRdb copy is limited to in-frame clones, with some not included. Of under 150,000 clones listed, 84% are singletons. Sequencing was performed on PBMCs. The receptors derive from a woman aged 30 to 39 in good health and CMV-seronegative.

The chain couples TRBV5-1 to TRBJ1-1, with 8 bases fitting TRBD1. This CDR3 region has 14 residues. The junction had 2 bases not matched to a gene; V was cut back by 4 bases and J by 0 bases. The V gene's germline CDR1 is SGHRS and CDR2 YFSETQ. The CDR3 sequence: CASSRDRMNTEAFF. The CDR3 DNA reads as TGCGCCAGCAGCCGGGACAGGATGAACACTGAAGCTTTCTTT.

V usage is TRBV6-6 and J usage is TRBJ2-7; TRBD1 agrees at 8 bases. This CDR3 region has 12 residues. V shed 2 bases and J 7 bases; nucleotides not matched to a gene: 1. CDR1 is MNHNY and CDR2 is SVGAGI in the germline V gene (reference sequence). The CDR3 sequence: CASSYTGGEQYF. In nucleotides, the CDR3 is TGTGCCAGCAGTTACACAGGGGGAGAGCAGTACTTC.

The CDR3 region has the DNA TGTGCCAGTAGTATAGACCGACTAGCGGGGAACACAGATACGCAGTATTTT. It codes for CASSIDRLAGNTDTQYF. V is TRBV19 and J is TRBJ2-3; TRBD2 matches at 11 bases. The length of the CDR3 is 17 residues. Per germline, CDR1 LNHDA and CDR2 SQIVND (reference sequence). J was trimmed by 2 bases and V by 0 bases; bases with no gene match: 4. The full variable domain, in which reference TRBV19 and TRBJ2-3 provide the parts outside the CDR3, is DGGITQSPKYLFRKEGQNVTLSCEQNLNHDAMYWYRQDPGQGLRLIYYSQIVNDFQKGDIAEGYSVSREKKESFPLTVTSAQKNPTAFYLCASSIDRLAGNTDTQYFGPGTRLTVL.

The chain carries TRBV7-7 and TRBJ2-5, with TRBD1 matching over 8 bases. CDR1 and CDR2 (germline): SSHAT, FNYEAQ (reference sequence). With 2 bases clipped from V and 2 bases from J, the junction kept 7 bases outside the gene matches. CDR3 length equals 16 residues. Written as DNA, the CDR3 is TGTGCCAGCAGCTTACAGGGCAGGGGGCTGCAAGAGACCCAGTACTTC. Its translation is CASSLQGRGLQETQYF.

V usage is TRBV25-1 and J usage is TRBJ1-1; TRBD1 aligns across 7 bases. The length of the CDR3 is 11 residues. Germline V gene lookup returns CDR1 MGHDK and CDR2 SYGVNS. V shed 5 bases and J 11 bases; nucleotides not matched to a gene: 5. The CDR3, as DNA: TGTGCCAGCAGTAGGACAGGCATGGCTTTCTTT. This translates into CASSRTGMAFF.

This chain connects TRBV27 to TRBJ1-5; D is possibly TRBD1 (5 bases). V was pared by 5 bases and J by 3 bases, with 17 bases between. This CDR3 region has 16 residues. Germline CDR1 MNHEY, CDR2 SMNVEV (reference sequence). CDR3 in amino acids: CASSPSRQLYNQPQHF. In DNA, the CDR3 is TGTGCCAGCAGTCCATCCAGACAGCTATACAATCAGCCCCAGCATTTT.

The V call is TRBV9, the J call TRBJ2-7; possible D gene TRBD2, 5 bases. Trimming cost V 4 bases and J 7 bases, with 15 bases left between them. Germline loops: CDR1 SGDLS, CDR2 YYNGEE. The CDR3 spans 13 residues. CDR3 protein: CASSPQPSGEQYF. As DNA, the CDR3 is TGTGCCAGCAGCCCCCAACCCTCGGGAGAGCAGTACTTC. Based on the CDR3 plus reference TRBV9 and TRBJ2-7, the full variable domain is DSGVTQTPKHLITATGQRVTLRCSPRSGDLSVYWYQQSLDQGLQFLIQYYNGEERAKGNILERFSAQQFPDLHSELNLSSLELGDSALYFCASSPQPSGEQYFGPGTRLTVT.

The CDR3 DNA reads as TGTGCCAGCAGCTTAGGGGGGGACAGTTCTAACTATGGCTACACCTTC. This gives the protein CASSLGGDSSNYGYTF. The rearrangement uses TRBV7-2 and TRBJ1-2, with 7 bases fitting TRBD1. This CDR3 contains 16 residues. V was pared by 1 base and J by 0 bases, with 5 bases of the junction left unmatched. Per germline, CDR1 SGHTA and CDR2 FQGNSA.

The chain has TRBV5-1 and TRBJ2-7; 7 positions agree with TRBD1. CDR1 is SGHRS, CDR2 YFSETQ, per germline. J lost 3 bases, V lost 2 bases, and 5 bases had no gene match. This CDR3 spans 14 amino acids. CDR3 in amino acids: CASSLGTADYEQYF. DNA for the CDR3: TGCGCCAGCAGCTTAGGGACAGCAGACTACGAGCAGTACTTC.

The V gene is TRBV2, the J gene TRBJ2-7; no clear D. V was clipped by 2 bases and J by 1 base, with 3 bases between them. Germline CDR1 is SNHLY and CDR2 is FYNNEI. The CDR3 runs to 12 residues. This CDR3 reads CASSEQSYEQYF. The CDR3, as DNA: TGTGCCAGCAGTGAACAATCCTACGAGCAGTACTTC.

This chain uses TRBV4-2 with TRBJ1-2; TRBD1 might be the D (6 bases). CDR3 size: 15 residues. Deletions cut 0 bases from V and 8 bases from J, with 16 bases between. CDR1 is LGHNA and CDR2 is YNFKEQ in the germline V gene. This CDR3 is CASSQDILGAAGYTF. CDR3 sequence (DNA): TGTGCCAGCAGCCAAGATATCTTGGGGGCGGCGGGCTACACCTTC.

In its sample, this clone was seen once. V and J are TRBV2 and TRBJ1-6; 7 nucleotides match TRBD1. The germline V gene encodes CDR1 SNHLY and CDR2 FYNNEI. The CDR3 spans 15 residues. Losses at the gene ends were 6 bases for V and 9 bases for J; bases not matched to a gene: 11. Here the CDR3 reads CASSASVGQVSPLHF. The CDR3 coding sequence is TGTGCCAGCAGCGCATCCGTCGGACAGGTTTCACCCCTCCACTTT.

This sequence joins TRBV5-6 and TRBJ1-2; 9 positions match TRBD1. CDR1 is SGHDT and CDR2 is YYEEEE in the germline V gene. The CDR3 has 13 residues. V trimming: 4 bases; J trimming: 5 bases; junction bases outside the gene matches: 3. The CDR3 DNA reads TGTGCCAGCAGCGACGGGACAGGGTATGGCTACACCTTC. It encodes CASSDGTGYGYTF.

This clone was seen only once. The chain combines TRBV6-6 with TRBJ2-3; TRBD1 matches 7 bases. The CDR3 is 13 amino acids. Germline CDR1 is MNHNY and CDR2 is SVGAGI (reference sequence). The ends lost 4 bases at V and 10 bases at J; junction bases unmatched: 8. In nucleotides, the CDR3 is TGTGCCAGCAGTTCCGGGACAGAGCGCGCGCAGTATTTT. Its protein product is CASSSGTERAQYF.

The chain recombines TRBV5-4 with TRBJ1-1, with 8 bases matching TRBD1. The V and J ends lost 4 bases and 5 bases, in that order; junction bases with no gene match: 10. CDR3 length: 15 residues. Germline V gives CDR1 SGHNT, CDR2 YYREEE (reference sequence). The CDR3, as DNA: TGTGCCAGCAGCCCAGACCTAGACAGGGGAACTGAAGCTTTCTTT. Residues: CASSPDLDRGTEAFF.